This TCR beta chain was identified in a study of identical twins. Study conclusions and caveats: Recombination models fit unrelated individuals' TCR alpha sharing but underestimated twins'. Cord blood beta clonotypes present at high abundance carried fewer insertions; no such pattern appeared in memory repertoires. Where out-of-frame alpha sequences were twin-shared, they showed excess low generation probability. Surplus twin overlap in beta out-of-frame sequences was less pronounced.

One entry per CDR3 protein results from TCRdb running MiXCR on the 5' RACE reads. The table includes hundreds of thousands of distinct CDR3 sequences, 5.5% to 6.5% detected once. This CDR3 is built from 15 residues. Germline V gene lookup returns CDR1 LNHNV and CDR2 YYDKDF (reference sequence). V lost 8 bases and J lost 2; bases outside the gene matches: 10. This clonotype showed up just a few times. Its antigen is as yet unknown. Sequencing input: naive T cells sorted from blood. The TCR comes from a man aged 18 to 29 in good health. The rearrangement links TRBV15 to TRBJ2-3, with 7 bases that match TRBD2. The CDR3 loop reads CATAGPGGHTDTQYF. The CDR3, as DNA: TGTGCCACCGCGGGGCCGGGAGGACACACAGATACGCAGTATTTT.